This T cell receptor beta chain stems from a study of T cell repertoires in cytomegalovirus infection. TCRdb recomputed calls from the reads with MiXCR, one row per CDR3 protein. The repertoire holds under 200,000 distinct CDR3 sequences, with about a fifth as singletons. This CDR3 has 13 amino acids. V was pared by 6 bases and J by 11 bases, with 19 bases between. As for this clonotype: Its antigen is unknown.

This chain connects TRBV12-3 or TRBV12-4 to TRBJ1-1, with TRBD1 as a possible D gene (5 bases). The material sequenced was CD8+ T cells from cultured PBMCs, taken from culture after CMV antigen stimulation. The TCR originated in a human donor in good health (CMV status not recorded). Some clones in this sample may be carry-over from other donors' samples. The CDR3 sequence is CASSPSAGYVAFF. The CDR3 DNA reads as TGTGCCAGCAGCCCGTCGGCAGGGTACGTGGCTTTCTTT.